One and the same sample provided the 23 T cell receptor beta chains below, sequenced in a study of regulatory T cells in long-lasting Graves disease. The time point is: persistent/refractory GD, antithyroid drugs over 5 years with positive TRAb. Researchers made the TCR library from RNA that was extracted from PBMCs. For TCR beta, libraries came from iRepertoire HTBI primers and Arm-PCR of CDR3 regions. Each CDR3 protein is one row after TCRdb ran MiXCR on the multiplex PCR reads. The table shows about 470,000 distinct CDR3 sequences, with about 20% occurring only once. The source material was peripheral blood mononuclear cells (PBMCs), sampled when the disease was refractory, from a patient treated with antithyroid drugs. These receptors were taken from a female donor with Graves disease.

This clonotype was picked up many times. This chain connects TRBV28 to TRBJ2-7; D unresolved. The CDR3 loop spans 14 amino acids. V dropped 1 base and J dropped 2 bases, with 9 bases sitting between them. Germline CDR1 and CDR2: MDHEN and SYDVKM. CDR3 in amino acids: CASSLFGRAYEQYF. The CDR3 region has the DNA TGTGCCAGCAGTTTATTTGGCAGAGCCTACGAGCAGTACTTC.

This clonotype was observed a handful of times. J is TRBJ1-4 and V is TRBV7-9, with 7 positions matching TRBD1. J was trimmed by 4 bases and V by 5 bases; bases with no gene match: 16. Germline values: CDR1 SEHNR, CDR2 FQNEAQ (reference sequence). The CDR3 length is 18 residues. The CDR3 nucleotides read TGTGCCAGCAGCGAAGCGGACAGGTGGCGAGATTATAATGAAAAACTGTTTTTT. This gives the protein CASSEADRWRDYNEKLFF.

This clonotype was counted at least ten times. V is TRBV20-1 and J is TRBJ2-7, with D maybe TRBD2 (7 bases). The germline V and J ends were trimmed by 4 bases and 6 bases, with 16 bases remaining between them. The CDR3 loop spans 13 amino acids. CDR1 is DFQATT and CDR2 is SNEGSKA in the germline V gene (reference sequence). As DNA, the CDR3 is TGCAGTGCTAACCCCTCCGCGGGGGCCGAGCAGTACTTC. It encodes CSANPSAGAEQYF.

This clonotype has a handful of counts. The J gene is TRBJ1-6, the V gene TRBV18, with D possibly TRBD1 on 5 matching bases. Germline V gene data show CDR1 as KGHSH and CDR2 as LQKENI. The CDR3 length is 14 residues. Trimming took 3 bases from V and 7 from J, leaving 10 bases between them. This CDR3 is CASSPQGGNSPLHF. Here the CDR3 DNA reads TGTGCCAGCTCACCGCAGGGAGGCAATTCACCCCTCCACTTT.

This clonotype came up many times. The chain links TRBV27 to TRBJ2-7; 8 bases are shared with TRBD2. Trimming at V came to 4 bases and at J to 5 bases, leaving 7 bases not matched to a gene. The CDR3 totals 14 residues. Per the germline V gene, CDR1 is MNHEY and CDR2 is SMNVEV (reference sequence). CDR3 nucleotides: TGTGCCAGCAGTTACCGGGAGGGGTTCAACGAGCAGTACTTC. Its translation: CASSYREGFNEQYF.

This clonotype was counted a few times. The chain has TRBV3-1 and TRBJ2-7; 11 bases match TRBD2. CDR1 is LGHDT and CDR2 is YNNKEL in the germline V gene (reference sequence). Trimming removed 1 base from V and 6 bases from J; junction bases left unmatched: 5. CDR3 length equals 15 residues. This chain's CDR3 is CASSQVELAGVEQYF. The DNA of the CDR3 is TGTGCCAGCAGCCAAGTCGAACTAGCGGGAGTCGAGCAGTACTTC.

A note on this clonotype: Possible read error: a much larger clone is one base away. This sequence joins TRBV28 and TRBJ2-7, with 7 bases fitting TRBD1. Looked up from germline, CDR1 is MDHEN and CDR2 is SYDVKM. This CDR3 spans 13 amino acids. CDR3 residues: CARSPGQHYEQYF. The CDR3 DNA is TGTGCCCGCAGTCCGGGACAGCACTACGAGCAGTACTTC.

The rearrangement joins TRBV29-1 to TRBJ2-2; 9 bases agree with TRBD2. The CDR3 covers 15 residues. CDR1 and CDR2 (germline): SQVTM, ANQGSEA. The junction had 5 bases not matched to a gene; V was cut back by 2 bases and J by 4 bases. In nucleotides, the CDR3 is TGCAGCGTTGAAACAGCGGGAGGTAGCACCGGGGAGCTGTTTTTT. This translates into CSVETAGGSTGELFF.

The genes are TRBV28 and TRBJ1-1; D unclear. Deletions cut 7 bases from V and 11 bases from J, with 20 bases between. The CDR3 loop spans 13 amino acids. The germline CDR1 and CDR2 sequences are MDHEN and SYDVKM. The CDR3 loop reads CASNPIYVSGAFF. The CDR3 DNA follows: TGTGCCAGCAACCCCATTTATGTATCGGGGGCTTTCTTT.

This chain links TRBV9 with TRBJ2-4; maybe TRBD2 (5 bases). V gave up 0 bases and J gave up 1 base, with 11 bases separating them. Germline CDR1 and CDR2: SGDLS and YYNGEE. This CDR3 has 16 amino acids. CDR3 loop: CASSVDPRGAKNIQYF. In DNA form, the CDR3 reads TGTGCCAGCAGCGTAGACCCTCGAGGGGCCAAAAACATTCAGTACTTC.

This chain joins TRBV25-1 and TRBJ2-3; no clear D gene. The V end lost 6 bases, the J end lost 0 bases, and 10 bases lay between the germline ends. The CDR3 is 14 amino acids. Looked up from germline, CDR1 is MGHDK and CDR2 is SYGVNS. DNA of the CDR3: TGTGCCAGCAGCCCTCGGGCGAGCACAGATACGCAGTATTTT. Its protein is CASSPRASTDTQYF.

This clonotype was seen at least ten times. V is TRBV5-1 and J is TRBJ2-7; D uncertain. In germline, CDR1 is SGHRS, CDR2 YFSETQ. The CDR3 has 13 amino acids. V gave up 2 bases and J gave up 7 bases, with 13 bases separating them. The CDR3 sequence: CASSFTSLGEQYF. The CDR3 coding sequence is TGCGCCAGCAGCTTTACGAGTTTGGGGGAGCAGTACTTC. Full variable domain (remainder filled in from reference TRBV5-1 and TRBJ2-7): KAGVTQTPRYLIKTRGQQVTLSCSPISGHRSVSWYQQTPGQGLQFLFEYFSETQRNKGNFPGRFSGRQFSNSRSEMNVSTLELGDSALYLCASSFTSLGEQYFGPGTRLTVT.

This clonotype turned up a few times. This chain joins TRBV19 and TRBJ2-5; D uncertain. V dropped 7 bases and J dropped 0 bases, with 9 bases sitting between them. The CDR3 totals 13 residues. Germline CDR1 and CDR2: LNHDA and SQIVND (reference sequence). The CDR3: CASTLGDQETQYF. DNA for the CDR3: TGTGCCAGTACCCTTGGCGACCAAGAGACCCAGTACTTC.

This clonotype was detected many times. The rearrangement links TRBV28 to TRBJ2-7, with TRBD2 identical over 12 bases. The ends lost 6 bases at V and 1 base at J; junction bases unmatched: 7. The germline gives CDR1 MDHEN, CDR2 SYDVKM. There are 16 residues in the CDR3. CDR3 in DNA: TGTGCCAGCAGGGCTAGCGGGAGGGGGCCATCCTACGAGCAGTACTTC. This gives the protein CASRASGRGPSYEQYF.

V and J are TRBV19 and TRBJ1-4, with D unresolved. The V gene lost 8 bases and the J gene lost 8 bases, with 15 bases spanning the gap. In germline, CDR1 is LNHDA, CDR2 SQIVND (reference sequence). The length of the CDR3 is 13 residues. The CDR3 region has the DNA TGTGCCAGTTTTACCGTCCTAGGAGAAAAACTGTTTTTT. Protein product: CASFTVLGEKLFF.

This clonotype was seen ten or more times. The chain links TRBV12-3 or TRBV12-4 to TRBJ1-5; TRBD1 matches at 9 bases. With V trimmed by 5 bases and J by 4 bases, 9 bases remained unmatched. This CDR3 contains 16 residues. This CDR3 is CASSHGQGLRNQPQHF. In DNA, the CDR3 is TGTGCCAGCAGTCACGGACAGGGGCTACGTAATCAGCCCCAGCATTTT.

This clonotype was recorded a few times. A much larger clone lies one base from this, so it may be a read error. J is TRBJ2-6 and V is TRBV2; TRBD1 agrees at 8 bases. CDR1 and CDR2 from the germline V gene are SNHLY and FYNNEI. The CDR3 runs to 13 residues. The CDR3, as DNA: TGTGCCACGGACGGTCAGGGGGCCGACGTCCTGACTTTC. Its protein product is CATDGQGADVLTF.

The gene calls are TRBV6-6 and TRBJ2-1; 9 bases map to TRBD2. Per the germline V gene, CDR1 is MNHNY and CDR2 is SVGAGI (reference sequence). This CDR3 has 18 amino acids. J lost 6 bases, V lost 0 bases, and 12 bases had no gene match. This chain's CDR3 is CASSYSSGLAGSVNEQFF. The CDR3 nucleotides are TGTGCCAGCAGTTACTCGAGTGGGCTAGCGGGATCTGTCAATGAGCAGTTCTTC.

The rearrangement uses TRBV3-1 and TRBJ2-5; D possibly corresponds to TRBD1 (6 bases). The CDR3 has 15 residues. V was shortened by 4 bases and J by 2 bases, with 14 bases between the two germline ends. Germline V CDR1 and CDR2: LGHDT, YNNKEL (reference sequence). The CDR3 nucleotides read TGTGCCAGCAGCCCGCTGACAGGAGGACAAGAGACCCAGTACTTC. Its protein is CASSPLTGGQETQYF.

The chain joins TRBV29-1 to TRBJ2-3; a possible D gene is TRBD1 (6 bases). The CDR3 runs 13 residues. Germline CDR1 reads SQVTM; CDR2 reads ANQGSEA. V was cut by 6 bases and J by 5 bases, with 15 bases left in between. CDR3 loop: CSVETGPRDTQYF. The CDR3 DNA reads TGCAGCGTAGAAACAGGGCCCAGAGATACGCAGTATTTT.

Regarding this clonotype: A clone one base away is much larger, so this may be a read error. Since no conserved phenylalanine or tryptophan closes the CDR3, a read error is the likely cause. This chain uses TRBV11-2 with TRBJ2-3, with D unresolved. Trimming stripped 1 base from V and 7 bases from J, with 9 bases between. This CDR3 is 13 amino acids long. Germline values: CDR1 SGHAT, CDR2 FQNNGV. CDR3: CASSLGSIYTQYS. Here the CDR3 DNA reads TGTGCCAGCAGCTTAGGTTCGATATATACGCAGTATTCT.

The chain is built from TRBV6-2 or TRBV6-3 and TRBJ2-7; D is ambiguous. Trimming took 7 bases from V and 3 from J, leaving 16 bases between them. This CDR3 is 14 amino acids long. Germline V lookup: CDR1 MNHEY, CDR2 SVGEGT. The CDR3 bases are TGTGCCAGCACTCTGAGGAACTACGACTACGAGCAGTACTTC. Translated, it gives CASTLRNYDYEQYF.

This clonotype was counted between two and nine times. The chain joins TRBV19 to TRBJ1-5; 7 positions agree with TRBD1. J was trimmed by 4 bases and V by 6 bases; bases with no gene match: 6. Germline V gives CDR1 LNHDA, CDR2 SQIVND (reference sequence). This CDR3 is 14 amino acids long. CDR3 sequence reads: CASREQGLNQPQHF. The CDR3 DNA follows: TGTGCCAGTAGGGAACAGGGGCTGAATCAGCCCCAGCATTTT.